This T cell receptor (beta chain) was observed in a study of T cell responses to AZD1222 COVID-19 vaccine. Clones were sequenced by immunoSEQ multiplex PCR, and TCRdb holds only the in-frame ones, with some missing. The data show 100,000 to 150,000 clones, with about 91% seen just once and about 1.5% held by the top ten. This clone was recorded only once. This receptor was taken from an adult in good health. The sample was peripheral blood, taken on day 0 of AZD1222 vaccination.

The CDR3 nucleotides read TGTGCCAGCAGCTCTCCGGGACAGGGGTATACTGAAGCTTTCTTT. Translated: CASSSPGQGYTEAFF. The rearrangement links TRBV11-2 to TRBJ1-1; 10 bases align to TRBD1. This CDR3 is 15 amino acids long. Germline CDR1 reads SGHAT; CDR2 reads FQNNGV. The ends lost 4 bases at V and 5 bases at J; junction bases unmatched: 7.